This T cell receptor beta chain was captured by sequencing in a study of cytomegalovirus exposure and HLA in healthy donors. Overall study: HLA-typed donors contributed some 77 million unique TCRs, which were held in an early data release. Findings of the study overall: A list of roughly 160 TCR beta chains associated with cytomegalovirus was given. Excluded were some V segments that proved indistinguishable, including TRBV6-2 and TRBV6-3.

Each donor was healthy, and each was a bone marrow donor. Points on this clone: Antigen specificity is unknown.

The PCR employed 60 Vbeta primers together with 13 Jbeta primers. TCRdb's table, derived via immunoSEQ multiplex PCR, lists solely in-frame clones and lacks some. There are about 150,000 clones in the sample; around 80% occur only once, and approximately 1.3% lies in the top ten. The CDR3 runs to 11 residues. V was cut by 7 bases and J by 4 bases, with 7 bases left in between. Germline V gene data show CDR1 as SNHLY and CDR2 as FYNNEI. This chain joins TRBV2 and TRBJ2-5, with a weak D call TRBD1 (6 bases). Sequenced material: PBMCs. The TCR was taken from a young man in good health and CMV-seronegative. In DNA, the CDR3 is TGTGCCAGCAAAGGGGGAGAGACCCAGTACTTC. Its protein product is CASKGGETQYF.